A single sample gave rise to the 15 T cell receptor beta chains below, sequenced in a study of identical twins. TCRdb re-called the 5' RACE reads with MiXCR, one entry per CDR3 protein. Altogether around 1.7 million distinct CDR3 sequences are present, less than 35% being singletons, with the ten largest covering around 0.25%. The sample was cord blood. Source of these receptors: a newborn girl in good health.

A word on this clonotype: A junction boundary mismatches the germline segment, possibly from a read error. The V call is TRBV6-2 or TRBV6-3, the J call TRBJ2-3, with a possible D match to TRBD2 (6 bases). The germline CDR1 and CDR2 sequences are MNHEY and SVGEGT. The CDR3 runs 14 residues. The CDR3 is CASSPGEYTETQYF. Written as DNA, the CDR3 is TGTGCCAGCAGTCCGGGGGAGTACACAGAAACGCAGTATTTT.

The chain uses TRBV20-1 and TRBJ2-1, with 8 bases fitting TRBD2. CDR3 length: 15 amino acids. Germline V gene data show CDR1 as DFQATT and CDR2 as SNEGSKA (reference sequence). J gave up 5 bases and V 3 bases, and 9 bases lay outside the gene matches. For the CDR3, the DNA is TGCAGTGCTAGCGGGCTAGCGGGCCGTAACAATGAGCAGTTCTTC. It is translated as CSASGLAGRNNEQFF.

On this clonotype: At one of its ends the junction is not consistent with the germline gene, which may arise from a read error. V is TRBV5-6 and J is TRBJ1-2; 7 bases match TRBD1. This CDR3 is 13 amino acids long. Germline V gene data show CDR1 as SGHDT and CDR2 as YYEEEE. The CDR3 DNA follows: TGTGCCAGCAGCATCAGGGGGAACTATGACTACACCTTC. It specifies CASSIRGNYDYTF.

The sample holds a few counts of this clonotype. The chain has TRBV7-9 and TRBJ2-1; 10 bases align to TRBD2. CDR1 is SEHNR, CDR2 FQNEAQ, per germline (reference sequence). The CDR3 sequence is 18 residues long. Trimming cost V 2 bases and J 4 bases; bases outside gene matches: 11. Written as DNA, the CDR3 is TGTGCCAGCAGCTTAAGAGCGGGGGGGCCTCCGGTGTACAATGAGCAGTTCTTC. Protein: CASSLRAGGPPVYNEQFF.

The gene calls are TRBV12-3 or TRBV12-4 and TRBJ2-7; D is possibly TRBD1 (6 bases). The CDR3 length is 15 residues. V gave up 6 bases and J gave up 4 bases, with 19 bases separating them. Written as DNA, the CDR3 is TGTGCCAGCAGCCTGCGAGCAGGGGCCGTATACGAGCAGTACTTC. It yields the protein CASSLRAGAVYEQYF.

This clonotype was counted ten times or more. The rearrangement links TRBV29-1 to TRBJ1-2; TRBD1 matches at 7 bases. This CDR3 has 12 amino acids. Germline V gives CDR1 SQVTM, CDR2 ANQGSEA. Trimming at V came to 0 bases and at J to 7 bases, leaving 2 bases not matched to a gene. The CDR3, as DNA: TGCAGCGTTGAAGATCACAGGGGTGGCTACACCTTC. Translated, it gives CSVEDHRGGYTF.

The chain couples TRBV27 to TRBJ2-1; perhaps TRBD2 as D (5 bases). Germline values: CDR1 MNHEY, CDR2 SMNVEV (reference sequence). V was cut by 5 bases and J by 5 bases, with 19 bases left in between. This CDR3 has 16 amino acids. As DNA, the CDR3 is TGTGCCAGCAGTCCGTACAACTCGGACGGGGACAATGAGCAGTTCTTC. Translation: CASSPYNSDGDNEQFF.

The gene calls are TRBV28 and TRBJ1-2, with D possibly TRBD1 on 6 matching bases. Trimming took off 9 bases at V and 4 bases at J, with 15 bases between the two ends. The germline gives CDR1 MDHEN, CDR2 SYDVKM. The CDR3 has 13 residues. The CDR3 region is CASLGASSYGYTF. DNA of the CDR3: TGTGCCAGTTTGGGGGCCTCTAGCTATGGCTACACCTTC.

This clonotype was counted ten times or more. The gene calls are TRBV5-1 and TRBJ2-1; D uncertain. V was shortened by 4 bases and J by 0 bases, with 14 bases between the two germline ends. CDR1 and CDR2 from the germline V gene are SGHRS and YFSETQ. This CDR3 spans 16 amino acids. CDR3 in amino acids: CASSGPYPGSYNEQFF. CDR3 DNA sequence: TGCGCCAGCAGCGGACCCTACCCCGGCTCCTACAATGAGCAGTTCTTC.

This clonotype was observed a handful of times. This CDR3 reads CATTVTLTLGYTF. CDR3 sequence (DNA): TGTGCCACCACAGTAACCCTCACCCTTGGCTACACCTTC. V usage is TRBV10-3 and J usage is TRBJ1-2; D not resolved. The CDR3 runs 13 residues. Trimming took off 10 bases at V and 7 bases at J, with 19 bases between the two ends. Germline V CDR1 and CDR2: ENHRY, SYGVKD.

The chain couples TRBV5-1 to TRBJ2-5, with TRBD2 identical over 13 bases. Germline V gene lookup returns CDR1 SGHRS and CDR2 YFSETQ. The CDR3 is 16 residues long. The ends lost 3 bases at V and 5 bases at J; junction bases unmatched: 7. The CDR3 is CASSSGLAGVHETQYF. CDR3 in DNA: TGCGCCAGCAGCTCCGGACTAGCGGGGGTTCATGAGACCCAGTACTTC.

This clonotype came up a few times. The chain joins TRBV20-1 to TRBJ2-5, with no clear D. The germline CDR1 and CDR2 sequences are DFQATT and SNEGSKA (reference sequence). V was pared by 3 bases and J by 3 bases, with 14 bases between. There are 14 residues in the CDR3. The CDR3 DNA sequence: TGCAGTGCTAGTAGCAGCTATGGGGAAGAGACCCAGTACTTC. Residues: CSASSSYGEETQYF.

This clonotype was seen only a few times. V and J are TRBV7-9 and TRBJ2-1, with D possibly being TRBD2 (6 bases). CDR1 and CDR2 (germline): SEHNR, FQNEAQ (reference sequence). This CDR3 spans 15 amino acids. V was cut by 4 bases and J by 4 bases, with 14 bases left in between. The CDR3 DNA sequence: TGTGCCAGCAGCTCCCCTAGCGCCCCTTACAATGAGCAGTTCTTC. Its translation: CASSSPSAPYNEQFF.

A few counts support this clonotype. The J gene is TRBJ1-1, the V gene TRBV19, with a tentative D call TRBD1 (5 bases). V dropped 0 bases and J dropped 4 bases, with 15 bases sitting between them. Germline lookup yields CDR1 LNHDA and CDR2 SQIVND (reference sequence). This CDR3 has 16 amino acids. CDR3 in DNA: TGTGCCAGTAGTATAGAAGTGGGGGGGTCCGGCACTGAAGCTTTCTTT. Protein product: CASSIEVGGSGTEAFF. Using reference TRBV19 and TRBJ1-1 for the parts outside the CDR3, the full variable domain is DGGITQSPKYLFRKEGQNVTLSCEQNLNHDAMYWYRQDPGQGLRLIYYSQIVNDFQKGDIAEGYSVSREKKESFPLTVTSAQKNPTAFYLCASSIEVGGSGTEAFFGQGTRLTVV.

The rearrangement joins TRBV20-1 to TRBJ2-2, with unresolved D. V shed 1 base and J shed 4 bases, with 10 bases lying between them. The CDR3 runs to 14 residues. The germline gives CDR1 DFQATT, CDR2 SNEGSKA (reference sequence). CDR3 bases: TGCAGTGCTAGAGGGGCGGTAGGCACCGGGGAGCTGTTTTTT. Translation gives CSARGAVGTGELFF.